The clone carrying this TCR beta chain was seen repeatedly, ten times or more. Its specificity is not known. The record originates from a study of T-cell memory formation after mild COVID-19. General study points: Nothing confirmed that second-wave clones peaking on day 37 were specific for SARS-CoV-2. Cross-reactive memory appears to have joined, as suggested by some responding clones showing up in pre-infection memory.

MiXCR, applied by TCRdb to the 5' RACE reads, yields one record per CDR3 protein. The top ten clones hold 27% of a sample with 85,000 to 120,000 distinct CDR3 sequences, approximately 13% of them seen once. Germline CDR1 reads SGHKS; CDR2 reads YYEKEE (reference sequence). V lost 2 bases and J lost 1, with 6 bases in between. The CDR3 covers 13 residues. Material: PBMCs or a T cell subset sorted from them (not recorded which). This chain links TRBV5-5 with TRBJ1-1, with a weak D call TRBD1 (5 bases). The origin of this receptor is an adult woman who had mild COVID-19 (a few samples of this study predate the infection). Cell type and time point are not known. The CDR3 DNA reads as TGTGCCAGCAGCTTAGGGGAGAACACTGAAGCTTTCTTT. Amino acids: CASSLGENTEAFF.